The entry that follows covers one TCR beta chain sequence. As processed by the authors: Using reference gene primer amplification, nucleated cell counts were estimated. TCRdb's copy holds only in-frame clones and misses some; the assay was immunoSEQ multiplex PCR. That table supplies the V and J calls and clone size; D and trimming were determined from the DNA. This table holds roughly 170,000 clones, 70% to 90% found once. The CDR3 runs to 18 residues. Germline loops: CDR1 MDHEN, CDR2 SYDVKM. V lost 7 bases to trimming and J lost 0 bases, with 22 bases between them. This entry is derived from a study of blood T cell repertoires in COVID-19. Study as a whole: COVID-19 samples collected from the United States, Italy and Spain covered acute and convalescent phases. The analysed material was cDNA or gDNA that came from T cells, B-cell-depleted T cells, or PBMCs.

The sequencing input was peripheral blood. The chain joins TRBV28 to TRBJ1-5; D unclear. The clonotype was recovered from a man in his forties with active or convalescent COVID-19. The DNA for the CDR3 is TGTGCCAGCAAGGAGGCAGCCCACCTCTCGTATAGCAATCAGCCCCAGCATTTT. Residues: CASKEAAHLSYSNQPQHF.